This T cell receptor beta chain appears in the sequencing data of a study of post-analysis software for immune sequencing data. General study points: The five TRBV segments detected at higher frequency in patients than in controls included TRBV5-6, TRBV5-1 and TRBV20-1.

With 0 bases removed from V and 2 bases from J, the gap between germline ends came to 8 bases. Per the germline V gene, CDR1 is MNHEY and CDR2 is SVGAGI. The CDR3 totals 14 residues. Unique molecular identifiers were carried by the TCR beta cDNA libraries. One entry per CDR3 protein results from TCRdb running MiXCR on the PCR reads. The sample includes around 710,000 distinct CDR3 sequences, about 43% of them seen just once. Regarding this clonotype: Its antigen is undetermined.

The sequenced material came from blood. This chain connects TRBV6-5 to TRBJ2-7; D is unresolved. The origin of this receptor is a girl aged 5 to 17 with multiple sclerosis. The CDR3 region has the DNA TGTGCCAGCAGTTACTCGCCGGGCGCCTACGAGCAGTACTTC. It translates to CASSYSPGAYEQYF.